Given below is one T cell receptor beta chain in context. No antigen is known for it. V gave up 6 bases and J gave up 8 bases, with 13 bases separating them. Germline V gene sequence: CDR1 KGHSH, CDR2 LQKENI. This CDR3 has 13 residues. Memory CD4+ cells were the fraction left after CD45RA+ naive selection. This specimen comes from a study of shared clonotypes between healthy human individuals. Libraries were prepared by immunoSEQ multiplex PCR; TCRdb keeps only in-frame clonotypes and omits some of them. The data show 950,000 to 1,100,000 clones, about three quarters seen once. Study-wide results and caveats: About 5% of naive CD4 clonotypes were common to a few donors. Memory subsets generally showed smaller estimated richness than naive subsets did. Sampling included only blood; tissue repertoires likely differ.

This receptor was taken from a man aged 18 to 30 in good health. V usage is TRBV18 and J usage is TRBJ1-4; tentatively, D is TRBD1 (5 bases). The specimen was memory CD4+ T cells sorted from blood. The subset was: CD45RA-negative fraction. The CDR3 nucleotides are TGTGCCAGCTCCTGGGGACTAGAGGAAAAACTGTTTTTT. The encoded protein is CASSWGLEEKLFF. Full variable domain (remainder filled in from reference TRBV18 and TRBJ1-4): NAGVMQNPRHLVRRRGQEARLRCSPMKGHSHVYWYRQLPEEGLKFMVYLQKENIIDESGMPKERFSAEFPKEGPSILRIQQVVRGDSAAYFCASSWGLEEKLFFGSGTQLSVL.